The 19 T cell receptor beta chains below come from one sample, sequenced in a study of blood T cells in healthy people across ages. Alongside a J-beta primer mix, a sample-barcoded 5' primer served in a second PCR lasting roughly 6 to 12 cycles. MiXCR was run by TCRdb on the 5' RACE reads, yielding one entry per CDR3 protein. This table holds hundreds of thousands of distinct CDR3 sequences, around 42% found once. Sequenced: blood. These receptors were obtained from a man in his sixties in good health.

This chain joins TRBV20-1 and TRBJ1-6; possible D gene TRBD1, 5 bases. CDR1 is DFQATT, CDR2 SNEGSKA, per germline (reference sequence). V lost 6 bases to trimming and J lost 6 bases, with 12 bases between them. There are 13 residues in the CDR3. CDR3 protein: CSASGQGNSPLHF. CDR3 bases: TGCAGTGCAAGCGGGCAGGGTAATTCACCCCTCCACTTT.

This clonotype showed up just a few times. The rearrangement links TRBV13 to TRBJ2-4; tentatively, D is TRBD2 (6 bases). The J call may be wrong; the DNA end is better matched by TRBJ2-7. CDR1 and CDR2 (germline): PRHDT, FYEKMQ (reference sequence). The CDR3 totals 14 residues. In DNA form, the CDR3 reads TGTGCCAGCAGCTCCCGACTAGGGAAAGTCGAGCAGTACTTC. Its translation is CASSSRLGKVEQYF.

V and J are TRBV24-1 and TRBJ2-3, with TRBD1 identical over 7 bases. CDR3 size: 13 residues. V gave up 12 bases and J gave up 5 bases; unmatched junction bases: 10. CDR1 KGHDR and CDR2 SFDVKD come from the germline V gene. The CDR3 DNA sequence: TGTGCCTCGAGTGACAGGGTTGGAGATACGCAGTATTTT. Residues: CASSDRVGDTQYF.

A few counts support this clonotype. The rearrangement links TRBV7-2 to TRBJ1-2, with D hard to call. The CDR3 runs 16 residues. Germline V lookup: CDR1 SGHTA, CDR2 FQGNSA. With 4 bases removed from V and 7 bases from J, the gap between germline ends came to 22 bases. This CDR3 is CASSSFTGGSIGGYTF. The DNA for the CDR3 is TGTGCCAGCAGCTCGTTCACGGGAGGCTCCATTGGTGGCTACACCTTC.

This clonotype was seen repeatedly, ten times or more. V usage is TRBV25-1 and J usage is TRBJ2-3; D is unresolved. V gave up 1 base and J gave up 5 bases, with 7 bases separating them. The CDR3 has 13 amino acids. Per the germline V gene, CDR1 is MGHDK and CDR2 is SYGVNS. The CDR3 nucleotides read TGTGCCAGCAGTGAATTTAGAGGAGATACGCAGTATTTT. This encodes CASSEFRGDTQYF.

The chain is built from TRBV20-1 and TRBJ2-7; tentative D call: TRBD2 (5 bases). Per the germline V gene, CDR1 is DFQATT and CDR2 is SNEGSKA (reference sequence). The CDR3 length is 15 residues. The CDR3: CRPSRVGRISYEQYF. CDR3 coding DNA: TGCAGGCCTTCGAGGGTAGGGCGCATCTCCTACGAGCAGTACTTC.

The chain has TRBV7-2 and TRBJ2-3; D uncertain. CDR3 length: 16 residues. Germline CDR1 reads SGHTA; CDR2 reads FQGNSA. Deletions cut 2 bases from V and 3 bases from J, with 15 bases between. CDR3 coding DNA: TGTGCCAGCAGCTTACGGGCCCCCTCCCCGACAGATACGCAGTATTTT. Protein sequence: CASSLRAPSPTDTQYF.

V and J are TRBV18 and TRBJ1-1; no firm D call. Germline CDR1 is KGHSH and CDR2 is LQKENI. The V end was cut by 3 bases, the J end by 0 bases, with 11 bases between. This CDR3 has 15 residues. CDR3 nucleotides: TGTGCCAGCTCACCCTTGGGCCGCATGAACACTGAAGCTTTCTTT. It translates to CASSPLGRMNTEAFF.

The rearrangement links TRBV12-3 or TRBV12-4 to TRBJ1-1; 9 bases map to TRBD1. The ends lost 3 bases at V and 7 bases at J; junction bases unmatched: 15. This CDR3 is 17 amino acids long. In nucleotides, the CDR3 is TGTGCCAGCAGTTTCGGACAGGGGCGTTGGGATCTGAATGAAGCTTTCTTT. It yields the protein CASSFGQGRWDLNEAFF.

The chain carries TRBV9 and TRBJ2-1; 7 bases are shared with TRBD1. In germline, CDR1 is SGDLS, CDR2 YYNGEE. J was trimmed by 8 bases and V by 4 bases; bases with no gene match: 12. The CDR3 spans 15 residues. CDR3 amino acids: CASSPGTELFHEQFF. In DNA, the CDR3 is TGTGCCAGCAGCCCCGGGACAGAGCTGTTTCATGAGCAGTTCTTC. Variable domain in full (rest from reference TRBV9 and TRBJ2-1): DSGVTQTPKHLITATGQRVTLRCSPRSGDLSVYWYQQSLDQGLQFLIQYYNGEERAKGNILERFSAQQFPDLHSELNLSSLELGDSALYFCASSPGTELFHEQFFGPGTRLTVL.

The chain is built from TRBV10-3 and TRBJ1-5; tentatively, D is TRBD1 (5 bases). The CDR3 runs 12 residues. With 2 bases removed from V and 11 bases from J, the gap between germline ends came to 10 bases. Germline V gene data show CDR1 as ENHRY and CDR2 as SYGVKD. The CDR3 nucleotides read TGTGCCATCAGTGAGGGACAATCGTCCCAGCATTTT. Translated: CAISEGQSSQHF.

There are a few counts of this clonotype. V gene TRBV28 combines with J gene TRBJ2-7, with D perhaps TRBD1 (7 bases). Deletions cut 3 bases from V and 2 bases from J, with 17 bases between. This CDR3 contains 16 residues. In germline, CDR1 is MDHEN, CDR2 SYDVKM. In nucleotides, the CDR3 is TGTGCCAGCAGTTTCTTGGTCGGCAGGGGGGCCTACGAGCAGTACTTC. It yields the protein CASSFLVGRGAYEQYF.

V usage is TRBV20-1 and J usage is TRBJ2-4; 7 bases match TRBD2. The J call may be incorrect, as the DNA end agrees better with TRBJ2-7. This CDR3 spans 14 amino acids. Looked up from germline, CDR1 is DFQATT and CDR2 is SNEGSKA (reference sequence). The CDR3 sequence is CSAGGSSLSYEQYF. The DNA for the CDR3 is TGCAGTGCCGGGGGGAGTTCCTTATCATACGAGCAGTACTTC.

The chain recombines TRBV5-1 with TRBJ2-3, with TRBD1 matching over 9 bases. The J segment lost 3 bases and the V segment lost 4 bases, leaving 6 bases of the junction unmatched. CDR1 is SGHRS, CDR2 YFSETQ, per germline. The CDR3 is made up of 15 amino acids. The CDR3 nucleotides read TGCGCCAGCAGCGCGGGCGGACAGGGGACAGATACGCAGTATTTT. Protein sequence: CASSAGGQGTDTQYF.

The chain has TRBV10-3 and TRBJ2-3, with 12 bases identical to TRBD1. V lost 4 bases and J lost 0; bases outside the gene matches: 8. CDR1 and CDR2 from the germline V gene are ENHRY and SYGVKD. The CDR3 contains 18 residues. CDR3 bases: TGTGCCATCAGTGCCACGGGACAGGGGGCTACTAGCACAGATACGCAGTATTTT. This codes for CAISATGQGATSTDTQYF.

The chain joins TRBV6-6 to TRBJ2-1; TRBD2 matches 8 bases. CDR1 is MNHNY, CDR2 SVGAGI, per germline (reference sequence). V dropped 0 bases and J dropped 6; count of bases not matched to a gene: 1. This CDR3 is 14 amino acids long. The CDR3 is CASSYSGTSNEQFF. CDR3 nucleotide sequence: TGTGCCAGCAGTTACTCCGGGACTAGCAATGAGCAGTTCTTC.

This sequence joins TRBV7-2 and TRBJ2-7, with D tentatively TRBD1 or TRBD2 (5 bases each). V was cut by 5 bases and J by 6 bases, with 14 bases left in between. Germline CDR1 SGHTA, CDR2 FQGNSA. This CDR3 contains 13 residues. The CDR3 protein is CASSLGDFGEQYF. DNA of the CDR3: TGTGCCAGCAGCCTGGGGGATTTCGGCGAGCAGTACTTC.

Only a few counts were recorded for this clonotype. The rearrangement links TRBV18 to TRBJ2-7; D is undetermined. The V gene lost 0 bases and the J gene lost 3 bases, with 9 bases spanning the gap. This CDR3 region has 14 residues. Germline CDR1 KGHSH, CDR2 LQKENI. The CDR3, as DNA: TGTGCCAGCTCACCACCTTTCCCTGTCTACGAGCAGTACTTC. Translated, it gives CASSPPFPVYEQYF. Full variable domain (rest looked up from reference TRBV18 and TRBJ2-7): NAGVMQNPRHLVRRRGQEARLRCSPMKGHSHVYWYRQLPEEGLKFMVYLQKENIIDESGMPKERFSAEFPKEGPSILRIQQVVRGDSAAYFCASSPPFPVYEQYFGPGTRLTVT.

V and J are TRBV15 and TRBJ2-1, with D possibly matching TRBD2 (6 bases). The germline CDR1 and CDR2 sequences are LNHNV and YYDKDF (reference sequence). With 0 bases removed from V and 9 bases from J, the gap between germline ends came to 18 bases. The CDR3 loop spans 16 amino acids. The CDR3 loop is CATSRDLAGPYGEQFF. CDR3 sequence (DNA): TGTGCCACCAGCAGAGATCTTGCGGGACCCTACGGTGAGCAGTTCTTC.